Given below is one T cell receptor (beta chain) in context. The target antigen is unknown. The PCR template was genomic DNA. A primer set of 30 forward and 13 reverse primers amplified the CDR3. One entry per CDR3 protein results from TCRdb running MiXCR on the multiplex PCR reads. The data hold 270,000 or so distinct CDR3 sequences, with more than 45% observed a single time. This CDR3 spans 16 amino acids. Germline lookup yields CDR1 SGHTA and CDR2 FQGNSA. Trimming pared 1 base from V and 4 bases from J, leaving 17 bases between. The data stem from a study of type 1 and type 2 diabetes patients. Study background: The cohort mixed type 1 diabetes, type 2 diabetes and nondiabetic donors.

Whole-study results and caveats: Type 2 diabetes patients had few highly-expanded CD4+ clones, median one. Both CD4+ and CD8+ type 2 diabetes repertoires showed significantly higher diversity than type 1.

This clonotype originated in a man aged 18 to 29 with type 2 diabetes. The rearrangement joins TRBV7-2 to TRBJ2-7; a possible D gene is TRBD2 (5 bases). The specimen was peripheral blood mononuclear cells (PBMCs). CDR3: CASSLGSGTDTYEQYF. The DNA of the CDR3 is TGTGCCAGCAGCTTAGGATCGGGAACGGATACGTACGAGCAGTACTTC.